Below, one T cell receptor (beta chain) is given with its context. The sample belongs to a study of blood T cell repertoires in COVID-19. As for the study in general: The analysed material was cDNA or gDNA that came from T cells, B-cell-depleted T cells, or PBMCs.

In the authors' workflow: Reference gene primer amplification in the assay estimated nucleated cell counts. Assay used: immunoSEQ multiplex PCR; TCRdb lists only in-frame clones, some missing. For V, J and clone size, that table is used; D and trimming come from the DNA. This sample has about 300,000 clones; about 89% occur once, and the top ten carry roughly 5%. Germline V lookup: CDR1 SEHNR, CDR2 FQNEAQ (reference sequence). There are 15 residues in the CDR3. V lost 5 bases and J lost 2; bases outside the gene matches: 3. Assignments of participants to cohorts depended upon their own reported clinical history. What the recovered Cohort 3 donors had was two negative PCRs, clearance, or symptom resolution.

The V call is TRBV7-9, the J call TRBJ2-3, with TRBD2 matching 11 bases. The specimen sequenced was PBMCs or T cells enriched from blood (not recorded which). This sequence originates from a man between 60 and 75 years old who had recovered from COVID-19. CDR3: CASSPLAGVTDTQYF. In DNA, the CDR3 is TGTGCCAGCAGCCCACTAGCGGGGGTCACAGATACGCAGTATTTT. Full variable domain (remainder filled in from reference TRBV7-9 and TRBJ2-3): DTGVSQNPRHKITKRGQNVTFRCDPISEHNRLYWYRQTLGQGPEFLTYFQNEAQLEKSRLLSDRFSAERPKGSFSTLEIQRTEQGDSAMYLCASSPLAGVTDTQYFGPGTRLTVL.